Presented here are 12 T cell receptor beta chains from one specimen sequenced in a study of blood T cell repertoires in COVID-19. Measured with immunoSEQ multiplex PCR; TCRdb has only the in-frame clones, and not every one. Among around 250,000 clones, 88% were seen once, and the ten largest hold over 2.5%. Material: PBMCs or T cells enriched from blood (not recorded which). Receptors were obtained from a woman aged 40 to 49 who had been exposed to COVID-19.

J is TRBJ1-2 and V is TRBV2; 7 bases agree with TRBD1. Trimming at V came to 4 bases and at J to 1 base, leaving 3 bases not matched to a gene. CDR3 length equals 14 residues. Germline V gene sequence: CDR1 SNHLY, CDR2 FYNNEI. DNA of the CDR3: TGTGCCAGCAGTGTCAACAGGGGTAACTATGGCTACACCTTC. It encodes CASSVNRGNYGYTF.

J is TRBJ1-1 and V is TRBV10-3, with a possible D match to TRBD1 (5 bases). V shed 4 bases and J shed 0 bases, with 6 bases lying between them. Germline assignment: CDR1 ENHRY and CDR2 SYGVKD. This CDR3 has 13 residues. CDR3 sequence: CAISGGVNTEAFF. Written as DNA, the CDR3 is TGTGCCATCAGTGGGGGGGTGAACACTGAAGCTTTCTTT.

The chain has TRBV30 and TRBJ1-5; perhaps TRBD1 as D (5 bases). The CDR3 totals 16 residues. Per germline, CDR1 GTSNPN and CDR2 SVGIG (reference sequence). V gave up 0 bases and J gave up 1 base, with 13 bases separating them. The CDR3 spells CAWSVPGGISNQPQHF. The CDR3 DNA is TGTGCCTGGAGTGTACCGGGGGGGATAAGCAATCAGCCCCAGCATTTT.

The CDR3 region is CASSPTENTGELFF. CDR3 DNA sequence: TGTGCCAGCTCACCGACAGAGAACACCGGGGAGCTGTTTTTT. This chain connects TRBV18 to TRBJ2-2, with D possibly matching TRBD1 (5 bases). Per the germline V gene, CDR1 is KGHSH and CDR2 is LQKENI. There are 14 residues in the CDR3. V was clipped by 3 bases and J by 1 base, with 6 bases between them. The full variable domain, in which reference TRBV18 and TRBJ2-2 provide the parts outside the CDR3, is NAGVMQNPRHLVRRRGQEARLRCSPMKGHSHVYWYRQLPEEGLKFMVYLQKENIIDESGMPKERFSAEFPKEGPSILRIQQVVRGDSAAYFCASSPTENTGELFFGEGSRLTVL.

The chain joins TRBV5-8 to TRBJ1-2, with D possibly being TRBD1 (6 bases). Germline CDR1 SGHTS, CDR2 YDEGEE. Trimming removed 0 bases from V and 4 bases from J, with 13 bases in between. CDR3 size: 15 residues. CDR3 coding DNA: TGTGCCAGCAGCTTGGAGGCAGGGGAGGGCTATGGCTACACCTTC. Its protein product is CASSLEAGEGYGYTF.

V and J are TRBV29-1 and TRBJ2-7, with D perhaps TRBD2 (5 bases). The V end lost 0 bases, the J end lost 0 bases, and 12 bases lay between the germline ends. The CDR3 covers 15 residues. Germline V gene lookup returns CDR1 SQVTM and CDR2 ANQGSEA. The CDR3 protein is CSVEDPTGSSYEQYF. As DNA, the CDR3 is TGCAGCGTTGAAGACCCCACGGGGAGCTCCTACGAGCAGTACTTC.

This chain uses TRBV19 with TRBJ2-3, with D unresolved. The germline V gene has CDR1 LNHDA and CDR2 SQIVND (reference sequence). V was shortened by 6 bases and J by 1 base, with 14 bases between the two germline ends. The CDR3 consists of 15 residues. The CDR3 bases are TGTGCCAGTAGCTCGGCAGGTTCTGGCACAGATACGCAGTATTTT. Translating it yields CASSSAGSGTDTQYF.

This rearrangement joins TRBV7-2 to TRBJ2-1; possible D gene TRBD1, 5 bases. Trimming pared 3 bases from V and 3 bases from J, leaving 12 bases between. CDR1 and CDR2 (germline): SGHTA, FQGNSA. CDR3 length: 15 residues. CDR3 bases: TGTGCCAGCAGCTTCCATGTCCAGGGCTACAATGAGCAGTTCTTC. Its translation is CASSFHVQGYNEQFF.

The chain combines TRBV7-2 with TRBJ1-1, with TRBD1 as a possible D gene (6 bases). The CDR3 contains 14 residues. The germline V and J ends were trimmed by 1 base and 3 bases, with 9 bases remaining between them. In germline, CDR1 is SGHTA, CDR2 FQGNSA. The CDR3 spells CASSLVTGYTEAFF. The CDR3 DNA reads as TGTGCCAGCAGCTTAGTTACAGGGTACACTGAAGCTTTCTTT.

This chain connects TRBV7-6 to TRBJ2-1; D is uncertain. Germline values: CDR1 SGHVS, CDR2 FNYEAQ. Trimming shortened V by 0 bases and J by 4 bases, and 10 bases separated the two germline ends. The CDR3 covers 15 residues. The CDR3 reads CASSLASDGYNEQFF. In nucleotides, the CDR3 is TGTGCCAGCAGCTTAGCAAGCGACGGGTACAATGAGCAGTTCTTC.

The rearrangement links TRBV5-5 to TRBJ2-3; D possibly corresponds to TRBD2 (6 bases). Trimming pared 0 bases from V and 2 bases from J, leaving 10 bases between. The CDR3 is made up of 15 amino acids. Germline loops: CDR1 SGHKS, CDR2 YYEKEE (reference sequence). For the CDR3, the DNA is TGTGCCAGCAGCTTGGTGCGGGGCAACACAGATACGCAGTATTTT. Protein sequence: CASSLVRGNTDTQYF.

The table lists this clone with a count of one. The rearrangement joins TRBV4-2 to TRBJ2-3; D perhaps matches TRBD2 (6 bases). V lost 1 base and J 1 base, leaving 12 bases between the germline ends. The CDR3 is 16 amino acids. The germline V gene has CDR1 LGHNA and CDR2 YNFKEQ. The CDR3 DNA reads as TGTGCCAGCAGCCAAGTTCTTGAGCGGGGCACAGATACGCAGTATTTT. Its protein is CASSQVLERGTDTQYF.